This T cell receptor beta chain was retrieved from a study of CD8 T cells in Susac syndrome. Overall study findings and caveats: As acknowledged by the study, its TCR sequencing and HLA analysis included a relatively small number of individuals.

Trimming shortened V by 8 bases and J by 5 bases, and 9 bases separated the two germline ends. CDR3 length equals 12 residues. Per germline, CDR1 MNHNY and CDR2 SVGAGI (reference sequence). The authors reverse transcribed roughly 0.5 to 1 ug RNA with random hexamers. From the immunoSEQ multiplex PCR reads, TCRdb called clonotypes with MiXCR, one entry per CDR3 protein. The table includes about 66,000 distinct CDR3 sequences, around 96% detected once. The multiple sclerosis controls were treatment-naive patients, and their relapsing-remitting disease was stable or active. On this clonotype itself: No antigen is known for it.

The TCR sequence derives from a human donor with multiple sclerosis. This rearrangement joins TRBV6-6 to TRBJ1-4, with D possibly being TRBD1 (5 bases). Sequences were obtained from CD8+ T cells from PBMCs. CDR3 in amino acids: CASSPGNEKLFF. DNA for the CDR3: TGTGCCAGCTCGCCAGGGAATGAAAAACTGTTTTTT.